This passage covers 25 T cell receptor beta chains from one sample sequenced in a study of blood T cells in healthy people across ages. For the second PCR, which ran for about 6 to 11 cycles, a sample-barcoded 5' primer and a J-beta primer mix were used. TCRdb analysed the 5' RACE reads with MiXCR anew, one entry per CDR3 protein. The data hold about 760,000 distinct CDR3 sequences, with around a quarter observed a single time. This same sample was also taken into another study, of T cells of mothers and their children.

Material: blood. The receptors here all came from a boy aged 5-17 years in good health.

To note about this clonotype: A junction end diverges from the germline sequence, so it may reflect a read error. This chain links TRBV6-6 with TRBJ2-1, with D uncertain. The CDR3 has 14 residues. Germline V CDR1 and CDR2: MNHNY, SVGAGI (reference sequence). The chain's CDR3 is CAGSYRTGSLALYF. CDR3 nucleotide sequence: TGTGCCGGCAGTTACCGGACGGGTTCCCTCGCTTTGTACTTC.

The gene calls are TRBV7-2 and TRBJ1-1, with no clear D. From germline, CDR1 is SGHTA and CDR2 FQGNSA. Trimming left V 1 base short and J 4 bases short, with 10 bases between. This CDR3 region has 14 residues. CDR3 DNA: TGTGCCAGCAGCTTAGGTAAGGTTGGCACTGAAGCTTTCTTT. Protein product: CASSLGKVGTEAFF.

This sequence joins TRBV9 and TRBJ2-2, with D possibly TRBD2 on 5 matching bases. The CDR3 has 16 residues. V gave up 0 bases and J gave up 0 bases, with 9 bases separating them. Germline CDR1 and CDR2: SGDLS and YYNGEE. The CDR3 sequence: CASSVGGLTNTGELFF. The CDR3, as DNA: TGTGCCAGCAGCGTAGGAGGGCTTACGAACACCGGGGAGCTGTTTTTT.

This chain links TRBV5-1 with TRBJ2-2, with D maybe TRBD2 (5 bases). The CDR3 loop spans 13 amino acids. V gave up 3 bases and J gave up 6 bases, with 9 bases separating them. Germline V gives CDR1 SGHRS, CDR2 YFSETQ. The CDR3, as DNA: TGCGCCAGCAGCTCACTAGTGTCCGGGGAGCTGTTTTTT. This sequence encodes CASSSLVSGELFF.

This rearrangement joins TRBV25-1 to TRBJ2-5, with D possibly being TRBD1 (6 bases). The J call may not be correct, given that the DNA end is closer to TRBJ2-7. Per germline, CDR1 MGHDK and CDR2 SYGVNS. CDR3 size: 15 residues. The CDR3 region is CASSDGTPSGYEQYF. In nucleotides, the CDR3 is TGTGCCAGCAGTGATGGGACACCCTCCGGTTACGAGCAGTACTTC.

There are a few counts of this clonotype. The chain joins TRBV7-9 to TRBJ2-1; a weak D match, TRBD2 (6 bases). Deletions cut 5 bases from V and 3 bases from J, with 17 bases between. The germline V gene has CDR1 SEHNR and CDR2 FQNEAQ (reference sequence). CDR3 size: 16 residues. The CDR3: CASSPSAGTGYNEQFF. CDR3 DNA: TGTGCCAGCAGCCCTAGCGCTGGGACTGGCTACAATGAGCAGTTCTTC.

This clonotype was observed a few times. The rearrangement joins TRBV20-1 to TRBJ2-7; 11 bases fit TRBD1. Germline values: CDR1 DFQATT, CDR2 SNEGSKA (reference sequence). This CDR3 spans 14 amino acids. Germline trimming cut 3 bases from V and 0 bases from J; bases unmatched to any gene: 1. The CDR3 protein is CSARDRGPSYEQYF. The CDR3 DNA is TGCAGTGCTAGGGACAGGGGGCCCTCCTACGAGCAGTACTTC.

Many counts were recorded for this clonotype. The chain employs TRBV27 and TRBJ2-7, with D possibly TRBD1 on 5 matching bases. V lost 6 bases, J lost 0 bases, and 9 bases lay in between. CDR1 is MNHEY and CDR2 is SMNVEV in the germline V gene (reference sequence). The length of the CDR3 is 13 residues. The CDR3 sequence is CASSQDTSYEQYF. The CDR3 nucleotides are TGTGCCAGCAGCCAGGACACCTCCTACGAGCAGTACTTC.

This clonotype has more than one count but fewer than ten. The genes are TRBV10-3 and TRBJ2-5; tentatively, D is TRBD1 or TRBD2 (5 bases each). CDR3 length equals 15 residues. Germline lookup yields CDR1 ENHRY and CDR2 SYGVKD. Trimming shortened V by 7 bases and J by 1 base, and 16 bases separated the two germline ends. The DNA of the CDR3 is TGTGCCATCACCTCCCAGGTTGGGGGCCAAGAGACCCAGTACTTC. It is translated as CAITSQVGGQETQYF.

This clonotype was seen a handful of times. This chain connects TRBV4-1 to TRBJ2-1, with unresolved D. Trimming left V 4 bases short and J 9 bases short, with 7 bases between. The CDR3 totals 11 residues. Germline CDR1 and CDR2: MGHRA and YSYEKL. CDR3 coding DNA: TGCGCCAGCAGCCGCGACGCTGAGCAGTTCTTC. Residues: CASSRDAEQFF.

This clonotype turned up a few times. V and J are TRBV5-6 and TRBJ2-5; D is uncertain. This CDR3 spans 15 amino acids. The V gene lost 4 bases and the J gene lost 0 bases, with 13 bases spanning the gap. Germline V gives CDR1 SGHDT, CDR2 YYEEEE. CDR3 sequence: CASSQFGDHQETQYF. CDR3 coding DNA: TGTGCCAGCAGCCAGTTTGGTGACCACCAAGAGACCCAGTACTTC.

This clonotype occurred a few times. The chain recombines TRBV7-6 with TRBJ2-7; weak D call: TRBD2 (5 bases). Germline V CDR1 and CDR2: SGHVS, FNYEAQ. Trimming took 5 bases from V and 5 from J, leaving 13 bases between them. The CDR3 extends over 13 amino acids. The CDR3 DNA follows: TGTGCCAGCAGCAGGACCCTCGGGGACGAGCAGTACTTC. Its protein product is CASSRTLGDEQYF.

The V and J genes are TRBV7-2 and TRBJ1-1; possible D gene TRBD1, 5 bases. Germline values: CDR1 SGHTA, CDR2 FQGNSA. The CDR3 is made up of 15 amino acids. V was clipped by 1 base and J by 4 bases, with 13 bases between them. The chain's CDR3 is CASSLVGQGGTEAFF. In nucleotides, the CDR3 is TGTGCCAGCAGCTTAGTGGGGCAGGGAGGCACTGAAGCTTTCTTT. Filled out from reference TRBV7-2 and TRBJ1-1, the complete variable domain reads GAGVSQSPSNKVTEKGKDVELRCDPISGHTALYWYRQSLGQGLEFLIYFQGNSAPDKSGLPSDRFSAERTGGSVSTLTIQRTQQEDSAVYLCASSLVGQGGTEAFFGQGTRLTVV.

The chain combines TRBV7-9 with TRBJ2-1, with 15 bases that match TRBD2. The CDR3 extends over 16 amino acids. V shed 5 bases, J shed 9 bases, and the junction held 8 bases outside the gene matches. From germline, CDR1 is SEHNR and CDR2 FQNEAQ (reference sequence). The DNA of the CDR3 is TGTGCCAGCAGCCACCGGACTAGCGGGGGGGCCAGTGAGCAGTTCTTC. Translating gives CASSHRTSGGASEQFF.

The chain joins TRBV4-3 to TRBJ1-2, with D tentatively TRBD1 (5 bases). The germline V and J ends were trimmed by 1 base and 6 bases, with 12 bases remaining between them. CDR1 and CDR2 from the germline V gene are LGHNA and YSLEER. The CDR3 spans 14 residues. In nucleotides, the CDR3 is TGCGCCAGCAGCCAAGTGCGGGGGGAACATGGCTACACCTTC. Amino acid sequence: CASSQVRGEHGYTF.

The rearrangement uses TRBV12-3 or TRBV12-4 and TRBJ2-7, with 8 bases that match TRBD1. Trimming at V came to 6 bases and at J to 0 bases, leaving 10 bases not matched to a gene. This CDR3 contains 16 residues. The CDR3 coding sequence is TGTGCCAGCAGCCCACAAACAGGGGGAAGCTCCTACGAGCAGTACTTC. The encoded protein is CASSPQTGGSSYEQYF.

V is TRBV20-1 and J is TRBJ1-2; D remains unclear. Per germline, CDR1 DFQATT and CDR2 SNEGSKA (reference sequence). This CDR3 contains 10 residues. V was trimmed by 6 bases and J by 8 bases, leaving 10 bases between them. The CDR3 protein is CSAGINGYTF. The CDR3 DNA reads as TGCAGTGCGGGAATCAACGGCTACACCTTC.

This chain links TRBV9 with TRBJ2-5, with no clear D. The better agreement between TRBJ2-1 and the DNA end casts doubt on the J call. CDR1 and CDR2 (germline): SGDLS, YYNGEE. The CDR3 runs to 16 residues. CDR3 loop: CASSVGGSLSYNEQFF. DNA of the CDR3: TGTGCCAGCAGCGTAGGAGGCAGTTTAAGCTACAATGAGCAGTTCTTC.

This clonotype was observed a few times. The chain has TRBV4-1 and TRBJ2-5; D is uncertain. The end of the DNA aligns better with TRBJ2-1, so the J call may be wrong. The CDR3 consists of 14 residues. CDR1 and CDR2 from the germline V gene are MGHRA and YSYEKL. The CDR3 nucleotides read TGCGCCAGCAGCCAAGATTTAAGCGACAATGAGCAGTTCTTC. Residues: CASSQDLSDNEQFF.

The chain is built from TRBV6-2 or TRBV6-3 and TRBJ2-5; D perhaps matches TRBD2 (5 bases). The J call may be wrong; the DNA end is better matched by TRBJ2-1. Germline V CDR1 and CDR2: MNHEY, SVGEGT. The CDR3 is 14 amino acids. The CDR3 reads CASSYEGDYNEQFF. The CDR3 DNA follows: TGTGCCAGCAGTTACGAGGGAGATTACAATGAGCAGTTCTTC.

This clonotype was found a few times. The V and J genes are TRBV4-2 and TRBJ2-7, with 9 nucleotides matching TRBD1. The CDR3 is 12 residues long. V trimming: 3 bases; J trimming: 6 bases; junction bases outside the gene matches: 0. Germline CDR1 is LGHNA and CDR2 is YNFKEQ. This CDR3 is CASSQTGGEQYF. The CDR3 DNA is TGTGCCAGCAGCCAGACAGGGGGCGAGCAGTACTTC.

As for this clonotype: A much larger clone is a single base away; this may be a read error. V gene TRBV13 combines with J gene TRBJ2-5; D is possibly TRBD2 (5 bases). V was trimmed by 9 bases and J by 4 bases, leaving 15 bases between them. The CDR3 has 13 residues. Germline CDR1 is PRHDT and CDR2 is FYEKMQ (reference sequence). The CDR3 is CASSKHEGETQYF. CDR3 DNA: TGTGCCAGTTCGAAACATGAGGGAGAGACCCAGTACTTC.

A few counts support this clonotype. The chain carries TRBV11-3 and TRBJ2-2, with 7 bases aligning to TRBD1. With 5 bases clipped from V and 1 base from J, the junction kept 4 bases outside the gene matches. CDR3 length equals 15 residues. In germline, CDR1 is SGHNT, CDR2 YENEEA. CDR3 amino acids: CASSMGQLNTGELFF. In nucleotides, the CDR3 is TGTGCCAGCAGCATGGGACAGTTGAACACCGGGGAGCTGTTTTTT. Full variable domain (outside the CDR3, taken from reference TRBV11-3 and TRBJ2-2): EAGVVQSPRYKIIEKKQPVAFWCNPISGHNTLYWYLQNLGQGPELLIRYENEEAVDDSQLPKDRFSAERLKGVDSTLKIQPAELGDSAVYLCASSMGQLNTGELFFGEGSRLTVL.

This clonotype was counted between two and nine times. One end of the junction does not line up with germline, which may come from a read error. The rearrangement links TRBV6-1 to TRBJ2-7; D tentatively reads TRBD1 or TRBD2 (5 bases each). The V gene's germline CDR1 is MNHNS and CDR2 SASEGT. The CDR3 contains 13 residues. The CDR3 DNA sequence: TGTGCCAGCAGTGAAACACGGTTGGGGGTTACGGACTTC. Encoded protein: CASSETRLGVTDF.

This chain links TRBV7-8 with TRBJ1-1, with a tentative D call TRBD1 (6 bases). The CDR3 loop spans 15 amino acids. Germline CDR1 reads SGHVS; CDR2 reads FQNEAQ. The V gene lost 4 bases and the J gene lost 2 bases, with 14 bases spanning the gap. CDR3 coding DNA: TGTGCCAGCAGCTCAAACAGGGATTACAACACTGAAGCTTTCTTT. Translation: CASSSNRDYNTEAFF.